These 10 T cell receptor beta chains were sequenced from one sample in a study of molecular identifiers for immune sequencing clone quantification. Each CDR3 protein is one row after TCRdb ran MiXCR on the PCR reads. The top ten clones hold about 4.1% of a sample with about 53,000 distinct CDR3 sequences, approximately 34% of them seen once. Sequences were obtained from naive CD8+ T cells from blood, with Jurkat cell RNA spiked in. The subset here: FACS-sorted CD8+CD4-CCR7+CD45RA+ naive T cells. These receptors were taken from a human donor in good health. Some libraries in this study had Jurkat cell RNA spiked in.

As for this clonotype: The CDR3 carries no conserved terminal phenylalanine or tryptophan, so it likely arises from a read error. The DNA is left out, because the CDR3 cannot be placed on it with certainty; the CDR3 is given as TCRdb lists it. This rearrangement joins TRBV3-1 to TRBJ2-2; the D segment call TRBD1 is taken from the table without a DNA check. CDR1 is LGHDT and CDR2 is YNNKEL in the germline V gene (reference sequence). Counting both end residues, the CDR3 totals 16 amino acids. CDR3 sequence reads: CASSQDRGLGTGELII.

This chain uses TRBV25-1 with TRBJ2-2; D is unclear. The CDR3 spans 13 residues. V lost 6 bases and J lost 0, with 5 bases in between. Germline CDR1 MGHDK, CDR2 SYGVNS. Here the CDR3 DNA reads TGTGCCAGCAGCCTGGCGAACACCGGGGAGCTGTTTTTT. Its translation is CASSLANTGELFF.

This clonotype was detected ten times or more. The chain uses TRBV7-9 and TRBJ2-7; no clear D. This CDR3 is built from 14 residues. V was cut by 5 bases and J by 1 base, with 12 bases left in between. Germline CDR1 is SEHNR and CDR2 is FQNEAQ (reference sequence). CDR3 amino acids: CASSPQDPSYEQYF. CDR3 in DNA: TGTGCCAGCAGCCCCCAGGACCCATCCTACGAGCAGTACTTC.

The CDR3: CASSWRASGATDTQYF. The CDR3 nucleotides read TGCGCCAGCAGCTGGAGAGCTAGCGGAGCCACAGATACGCAGTATTTT. The V and J genes are TRBV5-1 and TRBJ2-3, with 7 bases identical to TRBD2. V lost 3 bases and J lost 2; bases outside the gene matches: 9. Germline loops: CDR1 SGHRS, CDR2 YFSETQ. The CDR3 sequence is 16 residues long. The whole variable domain, filled in from reference TRBV5-1 and TRBJ2-3, reads KAGVTQTPRYLIKTRGQQVTLSCSPISGHRSVSWYQQTPGQGLQFLFEYFSETQRNKGNFPGRFSGRQFSNSRSEMNVSTLELGDSALYLCASSWRASGATDTQYFGPGTRLTVL.

As to this clonotype: One base away lies a much larger clone, so this may be a sequencing read error. The rearrangement joins TRBV20-1 to TRBJ2-2; D unclear. Germline loops: CDR1 DFQATT, CDR2 SNEGSKA (reference sequence). Trimming took off 6 bases at V and 10 bases at J, with 6 bases between the two ends. CDR3 length: 9 residues. This CDR3 is CSAGLELFF. The CDR3 bases are TGCAGTGCAGGTCTGGAGCTGTTTTTT.

V and J are TRBV12-3 or TRBV12-4 and TRBJ1-5; D is perhaps TRBD1 (6 bases). The ends were cut back, 6 bases at V and 7 bases at J, with 16 bases in the middle. The CDR3 has 14 residues. CDR3 nucleotides: TGTGCCAGCAGCTCGACTGGGGGCTTACAGCCCCAGCATTTT. Its protein is CASSSTGGLQPQHF.

This clonotype came up many times. This chain links TRBV28 with TRBJ2-5; D call uncertain. This CDR3 comprises 14 residues. Germline lookup yields CDR1 MDHEN and CDR2 SYDVKM. V gave up 4 bases and J gave up 5 bases, with 14 bases separating them. The CDR3 nucleotides read TGTGCCAGCAGTTGGCCCCGGGCTATTGAGACCCAGTACTTC. It specifies CASSWPRAIETQYF.

The chain links TRBV23-1 to TRBJ2-3, with D perhaps matching TRBD2 (7 bases). TRBV23-1 qualifies as an ORF whose function is uncertain. Trimming took 8 bases from V and 4 from J, leaving 22 bases between them. The CDR3 is 16 amino acids. The CDR3 DNA reads TGCGCCAGCTCATCTCGGCCTCGGGGGGCGGCAGATACGCAGTATTTT. Residues: CASSSRPRGAADTQYF.

This clonotype was seen at least ten times. The chain couples TRBV20-1 to TRBJ2-3, with a tentative D call TRBD2 (7 bases). The CDR3 has 15 residues. Germline loops: CDR1 DFQATT, CDR2 SNEGSKA (reference sequence). Trimming took 0 bases from V and 2 from J, leaving 12 bases between them. CDR3 protein: CSARDLGGATDTQYF. DNA of the CDR3: TGCAGTGCTAGAGATTTGGGGGGGGCCACAGATACGCAGTATTTT.

This chain joins TRBV7-9 and TRBJ2-3; 8 bases match TRBD1. The CDR3 runs to 22 residues. Germline V lookup: CDR1 SEHNR, CDR2 FQNEAQ (reference sequence). V lost 4 bases and J lost 0; bases outside the gene matches: 24. CDR3 in DNA: TGTGCCAGCAGCTCGACAGGGGCCGGAGTTTACCCAACAATATCTAGCACAGATACGCAGTATTTT. Translating gives CASSSTGAGVYPTISSTDTQYF.